This record covers a single TCR beta chain. What it binds is not known. Germline V gene sequence: CDR1 MNHNY, CDR2 SVGAGI (reference sequence). CDR3 size: 15 residues. V shed 6 bases and J 1 base; nucleotides not matched to a gene: 8. The data are from a study of cytomegalovirus exposure and HLA in healthy donors. Study findings and constraints: Roughly uniform sequencing depth across donors was assumed, possibly incorrectly. Other equally common chains were less clonally expanded than HLA-associated TCR beta chains, a later analysis showed.

With 60 Vbeta and 13 Jbeta primers, the PCR was carried out. How the authors handled the data: A later analysis tallied approximately 87 million unique TCR beta chains, around 10 million of them shared. The method was immunoSEQ multiplex PCR; TCRdb's version includes in-frame clones alone and lacks a portion of them. V and J calls and clone size come straight from that table; D and trimming were deduced from the DNA. The sample consists of 210,000 or so clones, over 80% of them appearing once. Sequencing was carried out using PBMCs. This receptor was taken from a boy between 2 and 15 years old in good health and CMV-seronegative. The chain carries TRBV6-6 and TRBJ1-1; TRBD1 matches at 7 bases. This CDR3 reads CASSTSTGTNTEAFF. For the CDR3, the DNA is TGTGCCAGCAGCACCTCGACAGGGACGAACACTGAAGCTTTCTTT.